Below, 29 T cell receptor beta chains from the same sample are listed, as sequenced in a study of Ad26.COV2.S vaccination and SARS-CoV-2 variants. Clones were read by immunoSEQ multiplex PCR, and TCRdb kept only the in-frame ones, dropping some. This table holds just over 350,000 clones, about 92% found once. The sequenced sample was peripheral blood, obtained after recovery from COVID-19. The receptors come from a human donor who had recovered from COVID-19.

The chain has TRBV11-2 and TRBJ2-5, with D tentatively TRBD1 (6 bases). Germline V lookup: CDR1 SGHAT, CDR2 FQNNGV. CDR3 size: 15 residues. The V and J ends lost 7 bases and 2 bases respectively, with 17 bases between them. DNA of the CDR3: TGTGCCAGCACCCTAGGGGCAGGGGAACAAGAGACCCAGTACTTC. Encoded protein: CASTLGAGEQETQYF.

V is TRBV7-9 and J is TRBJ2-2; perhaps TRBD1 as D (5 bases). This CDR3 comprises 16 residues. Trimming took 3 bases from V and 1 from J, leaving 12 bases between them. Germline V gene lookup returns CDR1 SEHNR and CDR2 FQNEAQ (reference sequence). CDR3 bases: TGTGCCAGCAGCTTTTCTACCAGGGTGAACACCGGGGAGCTGTTTTTT. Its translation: CASSFSTRVNTGELFF.

CDR3 DNA sequence: TGTGCCAGCAGTTACCCAGTTGGGGGGGAGGTTGAAGCTTTCTTT. Its translation: CASSYPVGGEVEAFF. The chain couples TRBV6-6 to TRBJ1-1; D is possibly TRBD1 (5 bases). Trimming pared 2 bases from V and 7 bases from J, leaving 17 bases between. CDR3 length: 15 residues. CDR1 and CDR2 from the germline V gene are MNHNY and SVGAGI (reference sequence).

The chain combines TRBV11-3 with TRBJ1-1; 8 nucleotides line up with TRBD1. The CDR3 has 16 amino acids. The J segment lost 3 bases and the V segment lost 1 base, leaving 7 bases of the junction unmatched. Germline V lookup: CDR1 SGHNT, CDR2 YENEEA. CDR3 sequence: CASSLGGAGGHTEAFF. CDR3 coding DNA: TGTGCCAGCAGCTTAGGAGGGGCAGGGGGCCACACTGAAGCTTTCTTT.

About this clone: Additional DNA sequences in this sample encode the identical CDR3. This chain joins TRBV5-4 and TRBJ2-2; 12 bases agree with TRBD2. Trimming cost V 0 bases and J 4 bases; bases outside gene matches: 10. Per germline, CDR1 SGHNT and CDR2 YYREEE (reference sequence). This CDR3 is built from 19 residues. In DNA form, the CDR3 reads TGTGCCAGCAGCTTGGTAGCTAGCGGGGGGGGTTGGAGCACCGGGGAGCTGTTTTTT. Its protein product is CASSLVASGGGWSTGELFF.

The CDR3, as DNA: TGTGCCAGCAGTTTTCAGGGTCTGATGACCGGCACTGAAGCTTTCTTT. Its translation: CASSFQGLMTGTEAFF. J is TRBJ1-1 and V is TRBV6-5; D possibly corresponds to TRBD1 (5 bases). This CDR3 region has 16 residues. V lost 4 bases and J 4 bases, leaving 19 bases between the germline ends. Germline V gene lookup returns CDR1 MNHEY and CDR2 SVGAGI.

CDR3 sequence reads: CASSLSDSYGYTF. CDR3 DNA: TGTGCCAGCAGCTTAAGTGACAGTTATGGCTACACCTTC. The gene calls are TRBV7-8 and TRBJ1-2; possible D gene TRBD1, 5 bases. Germline CDR1 is SGHVS and CDR2 is FQNEAQ. The ends were cut back, 2 bases at V and 5 bases at J, with 9 bases in the middle. The CDR3 has 13 amino acids. Drawing the rest from reference TRBV7-8 and TRBJ1-2, the complete variable domain is GAGVSQSPRYKVAKRGQDVALRCDPISGHVSLFWYQQALGQGPEFLTYFQNEAQLDKSGLPSDRFFAERPEGSVSTLKIQRTQQEDSAVYLCASSLSDSYGYTFGSGTRLTVV.

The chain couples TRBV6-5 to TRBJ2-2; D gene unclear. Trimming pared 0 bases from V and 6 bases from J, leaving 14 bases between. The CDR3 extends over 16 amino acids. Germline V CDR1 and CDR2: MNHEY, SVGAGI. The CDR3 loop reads CASSYSFRSVAGELFF. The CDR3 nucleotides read TGTGCCAGCAGTTACTCTTTTCGGTCTGTTGCCGGGGAGCTGTTTTTT.

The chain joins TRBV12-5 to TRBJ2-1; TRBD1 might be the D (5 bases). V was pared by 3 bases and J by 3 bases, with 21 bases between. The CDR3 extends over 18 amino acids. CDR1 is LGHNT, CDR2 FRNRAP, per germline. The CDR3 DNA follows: TGTGCTAGTGGTTTTGGGGCCGCCACCCAGCTTCACTACAATGAGCAGTTCTTC. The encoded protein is CASGFGAATQLHYNEQFF.

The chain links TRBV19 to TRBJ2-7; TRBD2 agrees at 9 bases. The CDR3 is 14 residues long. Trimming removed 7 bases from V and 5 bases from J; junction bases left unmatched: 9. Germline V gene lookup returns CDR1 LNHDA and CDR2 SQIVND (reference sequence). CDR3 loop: CASIGGGGPDEQYF. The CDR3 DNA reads TGTGCCAGTATTGGCGGGGGGGGACCAGACGAGCAGTACTTC.

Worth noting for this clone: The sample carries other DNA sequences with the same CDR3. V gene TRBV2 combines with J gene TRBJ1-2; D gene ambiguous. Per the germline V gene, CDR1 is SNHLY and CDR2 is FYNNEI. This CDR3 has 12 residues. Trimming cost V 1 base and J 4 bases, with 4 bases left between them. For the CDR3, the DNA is TGTGCCAGCAGTGAAGTCGGCTATGGCTACACCTTC. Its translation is CASSEVGYGYTF. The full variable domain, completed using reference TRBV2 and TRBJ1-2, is EPEVTQTPSHQVTQMGQEVILRCVPISNHLYFYWYRQILGQKVEFLVSFYNNEISEKSEIFDDQFSVERPDGSNFTLKIRSTKLEDSAMYFCASSEVGYGYTFGSGTRLTVV.

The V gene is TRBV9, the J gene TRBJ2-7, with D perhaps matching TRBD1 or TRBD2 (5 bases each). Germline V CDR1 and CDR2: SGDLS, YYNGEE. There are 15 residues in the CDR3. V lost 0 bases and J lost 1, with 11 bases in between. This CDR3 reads CASSVGGGFSYEQYF. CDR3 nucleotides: TGTGCCAGCAGCGTAGGTGGGGGATTTTCCTACGAGCAGTACTTC.

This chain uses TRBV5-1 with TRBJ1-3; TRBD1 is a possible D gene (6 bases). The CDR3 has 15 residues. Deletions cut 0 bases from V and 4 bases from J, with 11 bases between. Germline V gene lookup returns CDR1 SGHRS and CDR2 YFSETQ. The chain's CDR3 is CASSLDRALGNTIYF. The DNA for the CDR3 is TGCGCCAGCAGCTTGGACAGGGCTCTGGGAAACACCATATATTTT.

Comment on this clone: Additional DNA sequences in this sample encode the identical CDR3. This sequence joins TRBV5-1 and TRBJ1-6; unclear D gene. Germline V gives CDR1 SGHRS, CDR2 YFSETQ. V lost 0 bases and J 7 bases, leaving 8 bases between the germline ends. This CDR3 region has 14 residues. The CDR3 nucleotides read TGCGCCAGCAGCTTGGAGGGTTACAATTCACCCCTCCACTTT. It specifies CASSLEGYNSPLHF.

For the CDR3, the DNA is TGTGCCAGCAGTTTTTTCGGCTACGAGCAGTACTTC. Protein sequence: CASSFFGYEQYF. The V gene is TRBV12-3 or TRBV12-4, the J gene TRBJ2-7; the D is unclear. The CDR3 is made up of 12 amino acids. The germline V and J ends were trimmed by 3 bases and 3 bases, with 6 bases remaining between them.

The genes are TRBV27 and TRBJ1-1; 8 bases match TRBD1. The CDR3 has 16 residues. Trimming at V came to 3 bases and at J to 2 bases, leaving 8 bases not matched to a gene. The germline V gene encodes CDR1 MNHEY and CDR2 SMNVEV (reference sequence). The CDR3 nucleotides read TGTGCCAGCAGTTTGAGGACAGGGATACTAAACACTGAAGCTTTCTTT. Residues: CASSLRTGILNTEAFF.

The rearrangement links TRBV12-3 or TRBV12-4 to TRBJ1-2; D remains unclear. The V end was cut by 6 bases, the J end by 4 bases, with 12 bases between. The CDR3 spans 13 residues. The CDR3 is CASSFDAIYGYTF. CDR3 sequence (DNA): TGTGCCAGCAGCTTTGACGCGATCTATGGCTACACCTTC.

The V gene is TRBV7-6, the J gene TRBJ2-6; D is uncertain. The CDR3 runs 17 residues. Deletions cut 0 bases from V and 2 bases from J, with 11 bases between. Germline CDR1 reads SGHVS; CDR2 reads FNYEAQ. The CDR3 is CASSLALWHPGANVLTF. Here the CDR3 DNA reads TGTGCCAGCAGCTTAGCGCTCTGGCACCCTGGGGCCAACGTCCTGACTTTC. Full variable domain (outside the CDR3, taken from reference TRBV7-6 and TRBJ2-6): GAGVSQSPRYKVTKRGQDVALRCDPISGHVSLYWYRQALGQGPEFLTYFNYEAQQDKSGLPNDRFSAERPEGSISTLTIQRTEQRDSAMYRCASSLALWHPGANVLTFGAGSRLTVL.

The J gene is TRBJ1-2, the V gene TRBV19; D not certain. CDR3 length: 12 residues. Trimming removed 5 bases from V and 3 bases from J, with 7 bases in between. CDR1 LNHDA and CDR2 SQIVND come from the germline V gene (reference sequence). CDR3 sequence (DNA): TGTGCCAGTAGTGAGACGTACTATGGCTACACCTTC. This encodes CASSETYYGYTF.

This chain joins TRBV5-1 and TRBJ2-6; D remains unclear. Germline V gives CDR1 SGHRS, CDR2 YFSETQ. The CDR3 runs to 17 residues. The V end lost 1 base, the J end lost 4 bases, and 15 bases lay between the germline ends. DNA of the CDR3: TGCGCCAGCAGCTTGTACGGCTCCCCGACCGGGGCCAACGTCCTGACTTTC. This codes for CASSLYGSPTGANVLTF.

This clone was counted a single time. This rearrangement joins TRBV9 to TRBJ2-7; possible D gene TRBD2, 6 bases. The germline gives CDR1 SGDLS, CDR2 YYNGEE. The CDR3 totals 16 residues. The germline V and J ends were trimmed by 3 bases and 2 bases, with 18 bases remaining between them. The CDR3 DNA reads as TGTGCCAGCAGCGAGCACCGGGAGAGTGGCACCTACGAGCAGTACTTC. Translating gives CASSEHRESGTYEQYF.

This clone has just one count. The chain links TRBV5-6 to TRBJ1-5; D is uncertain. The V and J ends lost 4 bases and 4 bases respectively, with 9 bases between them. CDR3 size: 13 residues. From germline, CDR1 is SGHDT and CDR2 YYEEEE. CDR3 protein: CASSPRWNQPQHF. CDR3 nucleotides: TGTGCCAGCAGCCCCCGTTGGAATCAGCCCCAGCATTTT. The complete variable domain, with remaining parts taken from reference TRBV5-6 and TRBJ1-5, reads DAGVTQSPTHLIKTRGQQVTLRCSPKSGHDTVSWYQQALGQGPQFIFQYYEEEERQRGNFPDRFSGHQFPNYSSELNVNALLLGDSALYLCASSPRWNQPQHFGDGTRLSIL.

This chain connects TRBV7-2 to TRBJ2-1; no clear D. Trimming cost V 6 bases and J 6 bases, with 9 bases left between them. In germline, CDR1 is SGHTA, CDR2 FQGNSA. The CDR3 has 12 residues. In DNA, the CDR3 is TGTGCCAGCAGTCTTCCACGCAATGAGCAGTTCTTC. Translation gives CASSLPRNEQFF.

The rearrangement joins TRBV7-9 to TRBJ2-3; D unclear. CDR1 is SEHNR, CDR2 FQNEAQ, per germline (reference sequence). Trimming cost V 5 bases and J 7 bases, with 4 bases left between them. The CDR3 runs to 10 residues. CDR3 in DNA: TGTGCCAGCAGCGAGTATACGCAGTATTTT. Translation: CASSEYTQYF.

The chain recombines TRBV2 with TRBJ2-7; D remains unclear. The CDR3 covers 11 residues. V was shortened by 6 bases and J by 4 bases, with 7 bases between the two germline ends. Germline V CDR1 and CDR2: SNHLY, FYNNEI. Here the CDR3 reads CASSIQYEQYF. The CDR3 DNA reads TGTGCCAGCAGCATCCAATACGAGCAGTACTTC.

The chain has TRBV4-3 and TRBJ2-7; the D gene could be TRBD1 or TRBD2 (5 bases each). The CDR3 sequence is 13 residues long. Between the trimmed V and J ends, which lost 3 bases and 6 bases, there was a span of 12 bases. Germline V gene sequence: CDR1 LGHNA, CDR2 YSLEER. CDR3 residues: CASSQGRGLEQYF. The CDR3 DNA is TGCGCCAGCAGCCAGGGACGGGGTCTCGAGCAGTACTTC.

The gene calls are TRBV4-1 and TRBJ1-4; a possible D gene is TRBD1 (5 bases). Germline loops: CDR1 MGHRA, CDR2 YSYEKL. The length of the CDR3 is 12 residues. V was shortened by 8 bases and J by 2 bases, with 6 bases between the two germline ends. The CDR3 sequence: CASGATNEKLFF. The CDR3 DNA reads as TGCGCCAGCGGGGCGACTAATGAAAAACTGTTTTTT.

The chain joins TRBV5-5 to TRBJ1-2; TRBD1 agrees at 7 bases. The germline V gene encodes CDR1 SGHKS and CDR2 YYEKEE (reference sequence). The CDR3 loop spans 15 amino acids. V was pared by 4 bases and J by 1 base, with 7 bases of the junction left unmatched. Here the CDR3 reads CASSRTGARNYGYTF. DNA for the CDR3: TGTGCCAGCAGCAGAACAGGGGCGCGTAACTATGGCTACACCTTC. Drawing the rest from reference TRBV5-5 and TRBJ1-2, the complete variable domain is DAGVTQSPTHLIKTRGQQVTLRCSPISGHKSVSWYQQVLGQGPQFIFQYYEKEERGRGNFPDRFSARQFPNYSSELNVNALLLGDSALYLCASSRTGARNYGYTFGSGTRLTVV.

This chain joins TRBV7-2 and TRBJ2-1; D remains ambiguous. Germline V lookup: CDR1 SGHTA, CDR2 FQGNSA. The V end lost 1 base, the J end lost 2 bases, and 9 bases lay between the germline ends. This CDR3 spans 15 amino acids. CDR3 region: CASSLVRYPYNEQFF. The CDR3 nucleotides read TGTGCCAGCAGCTTAGTCAGATACCCCTACAATGAGCAGTTCTTC.